Listed here is a single T cell receptor beta chain. This clonotype was observed a few times. The antigen it binds to is not known. Qualities for individual bases were not recorded, and no much larger clone is one base off. The record originates from a study of early T cells in non-severe SARS-CoV-2 infection (dated by TCRdb to the early 2020s). In the study overall: TCR sequencing used bulk RNA from unsorted whole blood, so alpha and beta chains could not be paired.

On the study overall, not on this receptor specifically: VDJdb matching was skewed toward anti-spike CD8 responses and likely underestimated virus-specific expansions, missing private and CD4 specificities.

Relative to germline, V is missing 4 bases and J is missing 6 bases, with 9 bases of the junction outside any gene match. According to the germline V gene, CDR1 reads SGHRS and CDR2 reads YFSETQ. From the cysteine through the phenylalanine, the CDR3 covers 14 amino acids. The sequence is cut down to CDR3 DNA, 42 bases in frame from base 1. Library preparation used 5' RACE. The sequencing machine was a NextSeq 500. Unique molecular identifiers were attached to individual cDNA molecules in the TCR library protocol so that sequencing error and PCR bias could be corrected. Both TCR alpha and beta chains were sequenced, and tight co-correlation was observed between alpha and beta sequence abundances in each sample. Per the authors' processing: V gene, J gene and CDR3 annotation of TCR sequences was performed with Decombinator V4. TCRs were defined as expanded if a significant change between any two time points was detected under a Poisson model with p below 0.0001. TCR abundances were normalised to the total number of TCRs sequenced per sample and were expressed as counts per million. MAIT TCRs were defined by TRAV1-2 paired with TRAJ12, TRAJ20 or TRAJ33, and iNKT TCRs by TRAV10 paired with TRAJ18. VDJdb, accessed on 1 November 2021, was searched for TCRs annotated for CMV, EBV and SARS-CoV-2, and TCRs annotated for more than one antigen were excluded. TCRdb ran its own pipeline on the public reads, namely fastp trimming at Q25 and MiXCR clone calling, and kept in-frame beta chains. Records with the same CDR3 protein are collapsed into one entry carrying the most frequent genes and DNA. The V and J calls were not made by the authors but by TCRdb's processing. The sample includes about 50,000 distinct CDR3 sequences, with almost 5.5% observed a single time. The biggest ten clones account for about 5% of the sample.

The study was a case-control design nested within a healthcare worker cohort in London, UK, with weekly nasopharyngeal swab PCR tests and blood sampling. Healthcare workers were recruited during the week of the UK lockdown, between 23 and 31 March 2020, and followed weekly for up to 16 weeks. The TCR comes from an adult who was a healthcare worker with PCR-confirmed SARS-CoV-2 infection or an uninfected control (not recorded which). The chain is made from TRBV5-1 and TRBJ2-7; 8 of the junction bases match TRBD2. The sequencing used whole blood, collected at baseline. The encoded CDR3 is CASSQGTSETEQYF. The nucleotide sequence reads TGCGCCAGCAGCCAAGGGACTAGTGAGACCGAGCAGTACTTC. Here the CDR3 is joined to the reference TRBV5-1 and TRBJ2-7 genes, and the full variable domain is: KAGVTQTPRYLIKTRGQQVTLSCSPISGHRSVSWYQQTPGQGLQFLFEYFSETQRNKGNFPGRFSGRQFSNSRSEMNVSTLELGDSALYLCASSQGTSETEQYFGPGTRLTVT.